One T cell receptor beta chain is described in this entry. The entry originates in a study of Ad26.COV2.S vaccination and SARS-CoV-2 variants. Treatment specified: 19 received Ad26.COV2.S at low or high dose, single or two shots; about 5 received placebo; per-sample allocation not given. Samples analyzed were those drawn on day 63 after the first vaccine or placebo injection. Trimming removed 1 base from V and 3 bases from J; junction bases left unmatched: 8. The CDR3 extends over 16 amino acids. The germline gives CDR1 MNHEY, CDR2 SMNVEV (reference sequence). TCRdb's table, derived via immunoSEQ multiplex PCR, lists solely in-frame clones and lacks some. The profile shows about 280,000 clones, 70% to 90% of them singletons.

The receptor comes from a person aged 18 to 65 who received the Ad26.COV2.S COVID-19 vaccine or a placebo. Sequencing was performed on peripheral blood, taken in a trial of Ad26.COV2.S vaccine versus placebo. The rearrangement uses TRBV27 and TRBJ2-7, with 8 nucleotides matching TRBD1. The CDR3 DNA reads as TGTGCCAGCAGTTTATTAGGCAGGGGGCATGGCTACGAGCAGTACTTC. Encoded protein: CASSLLGRGHGYEQYF.